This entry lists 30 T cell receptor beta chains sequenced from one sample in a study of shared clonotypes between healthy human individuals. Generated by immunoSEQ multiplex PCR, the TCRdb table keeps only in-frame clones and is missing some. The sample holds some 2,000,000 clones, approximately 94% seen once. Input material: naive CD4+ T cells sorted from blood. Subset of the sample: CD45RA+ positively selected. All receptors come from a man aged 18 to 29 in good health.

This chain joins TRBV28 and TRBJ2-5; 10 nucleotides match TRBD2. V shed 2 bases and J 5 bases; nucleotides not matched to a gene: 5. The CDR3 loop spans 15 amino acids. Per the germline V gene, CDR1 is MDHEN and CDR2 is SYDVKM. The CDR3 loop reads CASSLGSGGVETQYF. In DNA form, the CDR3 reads TGTGCCAGCAGTTTAGGGAGCGGGGGGGTGGAGACCCAGTACTTC.

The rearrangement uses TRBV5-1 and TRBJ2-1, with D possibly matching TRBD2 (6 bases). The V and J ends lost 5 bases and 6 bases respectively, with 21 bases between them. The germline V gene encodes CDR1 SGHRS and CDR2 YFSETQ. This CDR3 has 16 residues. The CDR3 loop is CASSFLSGGLINEQFF. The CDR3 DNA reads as TGCGCCAGCAGTTTTCTTAGCGGAGGATTAATCAATGAGCAGTTCTTC.

The CDR3, as DNA: TGTGCCAGCAGCCCATTCACCCCACGCTCCTACGAGCAGTACTTC. It is translated as CASSPFTPRSYEQYF. This rearrangement joins TRBV5-6 to TRBJ2-7; D ambiguous. The CDR3 contains 15 residues. Looked up from germline, CDR1 is SGHDT and CDR2 is YYEEEE. Trimming removed 4 bases at V and 0 bases at J, with 14 bases between.

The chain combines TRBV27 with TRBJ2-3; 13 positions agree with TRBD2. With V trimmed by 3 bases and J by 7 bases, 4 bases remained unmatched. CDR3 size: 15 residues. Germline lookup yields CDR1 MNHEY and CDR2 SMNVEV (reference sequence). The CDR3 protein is CASSFGTSGINTQYF. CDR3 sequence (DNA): TGTGCCAGCAGTTTCGGGACTAGCGGGATAAATACGCAGTATTTT.

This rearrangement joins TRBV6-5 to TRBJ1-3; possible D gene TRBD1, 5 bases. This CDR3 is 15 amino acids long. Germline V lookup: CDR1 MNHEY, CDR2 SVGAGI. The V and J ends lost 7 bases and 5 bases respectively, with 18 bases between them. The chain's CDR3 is CASTRDLSVRNTIYF. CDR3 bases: TGTGCCAGCACCCGGGACCTCAGCGTACGAAACACCATATATTTT.

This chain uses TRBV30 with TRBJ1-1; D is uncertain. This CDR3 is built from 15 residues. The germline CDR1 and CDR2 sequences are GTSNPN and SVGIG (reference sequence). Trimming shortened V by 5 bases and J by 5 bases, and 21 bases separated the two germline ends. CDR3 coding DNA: TGTGCCTGGGGTCGCCTCGACGGGAAAGGGACTGAAGCTTTCTTT. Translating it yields CAWGRLDGKGTEAFF.

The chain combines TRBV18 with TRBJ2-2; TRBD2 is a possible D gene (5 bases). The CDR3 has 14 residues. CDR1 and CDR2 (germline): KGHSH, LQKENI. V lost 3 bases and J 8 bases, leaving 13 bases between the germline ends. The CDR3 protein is CASSPSEAVGELFF. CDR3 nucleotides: TGTGCCAGCTCACCTAGCGAGGCGGTGGGGGAGCTGTTTTTT.

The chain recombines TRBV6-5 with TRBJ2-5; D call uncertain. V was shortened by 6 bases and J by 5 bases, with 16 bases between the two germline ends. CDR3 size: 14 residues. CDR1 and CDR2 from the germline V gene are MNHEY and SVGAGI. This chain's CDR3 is CASRPVGPRETQYF. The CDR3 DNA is TGTGCCAGCAGGCCCGTGGGCCCCAGGGAGACCCAGTACTTC.

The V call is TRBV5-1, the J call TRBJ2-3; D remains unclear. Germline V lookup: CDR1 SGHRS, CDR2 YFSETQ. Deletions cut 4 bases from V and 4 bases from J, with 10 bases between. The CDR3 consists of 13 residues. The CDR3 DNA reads TGCGCCAGCAGCGCTAGGAGCTCAGATACGCAGTATTTT. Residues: CASSARSSDTQYF.

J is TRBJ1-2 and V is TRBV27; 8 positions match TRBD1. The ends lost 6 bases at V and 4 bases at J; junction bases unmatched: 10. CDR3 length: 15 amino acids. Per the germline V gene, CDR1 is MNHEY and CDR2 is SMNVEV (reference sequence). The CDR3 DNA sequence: TGTGCCAGCAGAAAGGACAGGGATCTTGGCTATGGCTACACCTTC. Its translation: CASRKDRDLGYGYTF.

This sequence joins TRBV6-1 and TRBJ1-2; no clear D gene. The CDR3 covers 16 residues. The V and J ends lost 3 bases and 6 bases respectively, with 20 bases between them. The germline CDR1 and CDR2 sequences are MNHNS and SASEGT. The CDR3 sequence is CASSDPSKIGEHGYTF. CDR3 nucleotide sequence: TGTGCCAGCAGTGACCCATCTAAGATTGGTGAGCATGGCTACACCTTC.

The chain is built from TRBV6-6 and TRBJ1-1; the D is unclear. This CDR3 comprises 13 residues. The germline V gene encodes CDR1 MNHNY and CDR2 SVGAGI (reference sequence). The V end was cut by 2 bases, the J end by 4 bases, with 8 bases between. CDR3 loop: CASSYHAGTEAFF. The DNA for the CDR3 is TGTGCCAGCAGTTACCATGCGGGCACTGAAGCTTTCTTT.

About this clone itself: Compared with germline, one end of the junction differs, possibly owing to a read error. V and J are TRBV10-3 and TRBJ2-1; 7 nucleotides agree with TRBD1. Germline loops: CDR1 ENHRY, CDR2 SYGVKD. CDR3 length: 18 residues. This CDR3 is CAISGSRTGVFSSNEQFF. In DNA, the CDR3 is TGTGCCATCAGTGGATCCCGAACAGGGGTTTTTTCCTCCAATGAGCAGTTCTTC.

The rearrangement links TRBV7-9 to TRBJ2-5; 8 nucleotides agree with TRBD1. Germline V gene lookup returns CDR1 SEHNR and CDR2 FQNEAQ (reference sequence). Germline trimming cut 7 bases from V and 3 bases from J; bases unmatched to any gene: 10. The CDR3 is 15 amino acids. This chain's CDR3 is CASNPMDREKETQYF. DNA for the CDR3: TGTGCCAGCAACCCGATGGACAGGGAAAAAGAGACCCAGTACTTC.

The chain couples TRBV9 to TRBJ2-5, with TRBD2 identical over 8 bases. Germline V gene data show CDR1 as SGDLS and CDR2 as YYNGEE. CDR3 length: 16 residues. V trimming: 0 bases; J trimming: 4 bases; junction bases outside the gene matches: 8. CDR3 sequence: CASSVVGGRMGETQYF. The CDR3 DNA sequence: TGTGCCAGCAGCGTAGTCGGCGGGAGGATGGGAGAGACCCAGTACTTC.

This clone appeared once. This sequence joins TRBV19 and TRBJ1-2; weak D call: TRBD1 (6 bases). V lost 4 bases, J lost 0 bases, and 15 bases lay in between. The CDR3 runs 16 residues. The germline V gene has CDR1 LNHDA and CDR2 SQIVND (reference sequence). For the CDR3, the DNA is TGTGCCAGTAGTAAGGTGGGGACAACTTCTAACTATGGCTACACCTTC. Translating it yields CASSKVGTTSNYGYTF.

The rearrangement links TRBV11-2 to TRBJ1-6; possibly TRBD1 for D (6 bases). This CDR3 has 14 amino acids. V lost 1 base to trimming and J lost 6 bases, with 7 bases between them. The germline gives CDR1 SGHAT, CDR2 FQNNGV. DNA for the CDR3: TGTGCCAGCAGCTTAGCAGGGGCTAATTCACCCCTCCACTTT. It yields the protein CASSLAGANSPLHF.

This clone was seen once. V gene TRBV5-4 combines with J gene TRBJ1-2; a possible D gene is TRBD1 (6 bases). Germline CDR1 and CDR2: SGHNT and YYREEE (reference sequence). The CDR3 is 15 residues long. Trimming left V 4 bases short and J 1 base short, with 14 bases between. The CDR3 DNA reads TGTGCCAGCAGCACGACAGGACGAAATAACTATGGCTACACCTTC. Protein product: CASSTTGRNNYGYTF.

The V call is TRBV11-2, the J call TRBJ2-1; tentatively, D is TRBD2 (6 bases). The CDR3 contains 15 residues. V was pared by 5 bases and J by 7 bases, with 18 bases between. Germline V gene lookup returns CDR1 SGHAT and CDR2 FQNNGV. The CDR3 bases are TGTGCCAGCAGCCCCCGAACGGGAGTGGAGAATGAGCAGTTCTTC. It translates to CASSPRTGVENEQFF.

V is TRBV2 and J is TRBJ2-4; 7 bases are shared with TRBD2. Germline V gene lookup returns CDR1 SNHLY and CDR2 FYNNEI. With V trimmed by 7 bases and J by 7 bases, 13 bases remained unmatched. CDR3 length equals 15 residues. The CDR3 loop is CASTPDSGAVNIQYF. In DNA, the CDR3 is TGTGCCAGCACCCCCGACAGCGGGGCGGTGAACATTCAGTACTTC.

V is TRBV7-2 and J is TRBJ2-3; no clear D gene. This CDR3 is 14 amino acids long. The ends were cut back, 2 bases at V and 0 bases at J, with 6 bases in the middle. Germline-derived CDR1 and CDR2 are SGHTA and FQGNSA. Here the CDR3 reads CASSLTRSTDTQYF. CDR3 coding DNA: TGTGCCAGCAGCTTAACACGTAGCACAGATACGCAGTATTTT.

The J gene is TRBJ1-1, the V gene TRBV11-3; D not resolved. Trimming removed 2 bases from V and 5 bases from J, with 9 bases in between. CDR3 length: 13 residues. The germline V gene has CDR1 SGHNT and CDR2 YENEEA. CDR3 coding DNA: TGTGCCAGCAGCTTACTGCAGGAGACTGAAGCTTTCTTT. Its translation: CASSLLQETEAFF.

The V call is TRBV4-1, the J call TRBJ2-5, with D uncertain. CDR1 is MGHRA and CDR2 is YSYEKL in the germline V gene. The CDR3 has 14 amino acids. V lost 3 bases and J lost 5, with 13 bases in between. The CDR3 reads CASSHVSLGETQYF. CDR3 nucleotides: TGCGCCAGCAGCCATGTCAGCCTAGGGGAGACCCAGTACTTC.

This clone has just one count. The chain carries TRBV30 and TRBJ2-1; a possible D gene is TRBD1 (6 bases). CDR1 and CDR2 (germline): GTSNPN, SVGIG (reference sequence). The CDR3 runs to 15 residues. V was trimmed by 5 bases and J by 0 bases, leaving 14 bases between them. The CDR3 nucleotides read TGTGCCTGGGCCCTACAGGGAAGCTCCTACAATGAGCAGTTCTTC. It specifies CAWALQGSSYNEQFF.

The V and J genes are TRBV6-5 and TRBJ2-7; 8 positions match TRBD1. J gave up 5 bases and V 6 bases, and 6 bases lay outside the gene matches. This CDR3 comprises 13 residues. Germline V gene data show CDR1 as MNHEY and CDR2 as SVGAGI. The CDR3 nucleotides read TGTGCCAGCAGACAGGGGGTCTTCAACGAGCAGTACTTC. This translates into CASRQGVFNEQYF.

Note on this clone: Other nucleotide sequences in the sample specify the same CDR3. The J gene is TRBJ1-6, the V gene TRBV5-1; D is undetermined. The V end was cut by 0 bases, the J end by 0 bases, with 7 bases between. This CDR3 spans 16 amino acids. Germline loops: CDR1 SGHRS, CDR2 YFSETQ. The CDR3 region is CASSLEGSSYNSPLHF. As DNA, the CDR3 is TGCGCCAGCAGCTTGGAAGGAAGCTCCTATAATTCACCCCTCCACTTT.

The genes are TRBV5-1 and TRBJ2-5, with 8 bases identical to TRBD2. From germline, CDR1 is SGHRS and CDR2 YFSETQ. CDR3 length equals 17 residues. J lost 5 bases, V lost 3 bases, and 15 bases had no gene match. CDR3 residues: CASSSYRGGQVVETQYF. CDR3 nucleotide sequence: TGCGCCAGCAGCTCTTACCGGGGGGGCCAGGTCGTGGAGACCCAGTACTTC. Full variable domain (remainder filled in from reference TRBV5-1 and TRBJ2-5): KAGVTQTPRYLIKTRGQQVTLSCSPISGHRSVSWYQQTPGQGLQFLFEYFSETQRNKGNFPGRFSGRQFSNSRSEMNVSTLELGDSALYLCASSSYRGGQVVETQYFGPGTRLLVL.

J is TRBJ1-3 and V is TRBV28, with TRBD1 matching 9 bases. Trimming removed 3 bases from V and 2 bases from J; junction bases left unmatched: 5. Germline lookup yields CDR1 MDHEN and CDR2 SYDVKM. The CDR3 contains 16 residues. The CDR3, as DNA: TGTGCCAGCAGTTTGGGGTGGGACAGGGCTGGAAACACCATATATTTT. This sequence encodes CASSLGWDRAGNTIYF.

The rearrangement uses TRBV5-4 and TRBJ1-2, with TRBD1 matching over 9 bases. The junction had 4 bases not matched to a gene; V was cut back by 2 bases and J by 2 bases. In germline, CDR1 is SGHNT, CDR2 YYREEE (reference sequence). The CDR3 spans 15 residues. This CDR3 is CASSFPGTGNYGYTF. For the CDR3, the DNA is TGTGCCAGCAGCTTTCCCGGGACAGGGAACTATGGCTACACCTTC.

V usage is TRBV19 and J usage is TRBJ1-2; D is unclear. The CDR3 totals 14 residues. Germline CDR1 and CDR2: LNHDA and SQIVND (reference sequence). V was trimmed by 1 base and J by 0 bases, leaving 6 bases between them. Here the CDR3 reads CASSIATANYGYTF. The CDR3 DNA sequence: TGTGCCAGTAGTATAGCAACAGCTAACTATGGCTACACCTTC.